This T cell receptor (beta chain) is drawn from a study of shared clonotypes between healthy human individuals. Study conclusions and caveats: Generation probabilities of non-shared clonotypes were lower (relative to those shared by all four donors).

The CDR3 sequence is 15 residues long. Losses at the gene ends were 5 bases for V and 0 bases for J; bases not matched to a gene: 5. Germline values: CDR1 MNHEY, CDR2 SMNVEV (reference sequence). TCRdb keeps only in-frame clones here, not all; method: immunoSEQ multiplex PCR. The sample lists over a million clones, about 80% seen once, with about 0.52% in the top ten. With respect to this clone: As yet, its antigen is unknown.

The source of this sequence is a man aged 18 to 29 in good health. Some clones in this sample may be carry-over from other donors' samples. V is TRBV27 and J is TRBJ2-7, with 9 nucleotides matching TRBD1. The sequenced sample consisted of memory CD4+ T cells from PBMCs. The subset: CD45RA-negative fraction. The CDR3 sequence is CASSPRQGGSYEQYF. The CDR3 nucleotides are TGTGCCAGCAGTCCCCGACAGGGGGGCTCCTACGAGCAGTACTTC.